The T cell receptor (beta chain) under discussion was sequenced for a study of shared clonotypes between healthy human individuals. Study-wide background: The cohort comprised a couple of women and a few men. Their ages spanned 18 to 49 years.

Findings of the study overall: Sampling included only blood; tissue repertoires likely differ.

Sorted subsets were amplified in replicate PCRs using 200 ng DNA, 25,000 to 30,000 T cell genomes. The repertoire was sequenced with immunoSEQ multiplex PCR; TCRdb's copy has only in-frame clones and lacks some. The sample holds 2 million to 2.5 million clones, 92% seen once. About this clone: Antigen specificity is unknown.

Splitting the CD4+ cells yielded a CD45RA+ naive subset and a CD45RA-negative memory subset. There are 21 residues in the CDR3. With V trimmed by 3 bases and J by 1 base, 21 bases remained unmatched. This clonotype was sampled from a man between 18 and 35 years old in good health. Some clones in this sample may be carry-over from other donors' samples. Sequencing used naive CD4+ T cells from PBMCs. Noted subset: CD45RA+ positively selected. V is TRBV23-1 and J is TRBJ1-2; 9 nucleotides align to TRBD1. TRBV23-1 belongs to the ORF category, with a function that is uncertain. This CDR3 is CASSQTSYRDRAMEFNYGYTF. CDR3 bases: TGCGCCAGCAGTCAGACAAGCTACAGGGACAGGGCCATGGAGTTTAACTATGGCTACACCTTC.